These 11 T cell receptor beta chains came from one sample sequenced in a study of blood T cell repertoires in COVID-19. Clones were sequenced by immunoSEQ multiplex PCR, and TCRdb holds only the in-frame ones, with some missing. Altogether about 130,000 clones are present, around 89% being singletons, with the ten largest covering 2% to 2.5%. Sequences were obtained from peripheral blood. Receptors were obtained from a man in his 70s with active COVID-19.

This rearrangement joins TRBV6-2 or TRBV6-3 to TRBJ2-7, with 7 bases that match TRBD2. V trimming: 2 bases; J trimming: 7 bases; junction bases outside the gene matches: 2. The CDR3 loop spans 12 amino acids. Germline-derived CDR1 and CDR2 are MNHEY and SVGEGT. In nucleotides, the CDR3 is TGTGCCAGCAGTTACATGGGGGGGGAGCAGTACTTC. Translation: CASSYMGGEQYF.

V and J are TRBV12-2 and TRBJ1-3; no DNA check was done on the table's D call, TRBD1. TRBV12-2 is described as a pseudogene. This CDR3 contains 16 residues. The CDR3 protein is CASRCLRVTSGNTIYF. CDR3 DNA sequence: TGTGCAAGTCGCTGTCTCAGGGTGACGTCCGGAAACACCATATATTTT.

The CDR3 nucleotides are TGTGCCAGCAGACCGGGACAGCCCTACGAGCAGTACTTC. Its protein product is CASRPGQPYEQYF. The chain links TRBV6-6 to TRBJ2-7, with 7 bases that match TRBD1. The ends lost 6 bases at V and 2 bases at J; junction bases unmatched: 4. Germline CDR1 MNHNY, CDR2 SVGAGI (reference sequence). The CDR3 is 13 amino acids.

This chain connects TRBV5-1 to TRBJ2-6, with 7 bases matching TRBD1. Looked up from germline, CDR1 is SGHRS and CDR2 is YFSETQ. V lost 4 bases to trimming and J lost 3 bases; unmatched junction nucleotides: 10. The length of the CDR3 is 17 residues. CDR3: CASSPPPRGSGANVLTF. The CDR3 coding sequence is TGCGCCAGCAGCCCCCCACCCAGGGGGAGTGGGGCCAACGTCCTGACTTTC.

This clone was seen a handful of times. The gene calls are TRBV18 and TRBJ2-7, with 9 bases identical to TRBD2. Germline CDR1 is KGHSH and CDR2 is LQKENI. The CDR3 sequence is 17 residues long. V lost 3 bases to trimming and J lost 0 bases; unmatched junction nucleotides: 9. CDR3 amino acids: CASSPTSGQGSSYEQYF. For the CDR3, the DNA is TGTGCCAGCTCACCGACTAGCGGCCAGGGGAGCTCCTACGAGCAGTACTTC.

This rearrangement joins TRBV28 to TRBJ2-7; the match to TRBD2 covers 11 bases. This CDR3 comprises 16 residues. The V segment lost 3 bases and the J segment 4 bases; nucleotides outside the gene matches: 8. Germline values: CDR1 MDHEN, CDR2 SYDVKM. CDR3 bases: TGTGCCAGCAGTTTCCGACGCCTAGCGGGAGGATACGAGCAGTACTTC. Protein product: CASSFRRLAGGYEQYF.

The chain has TRBV30 and TRBJ1-1; D may be TRBD1 (6 bases). The germline CDR1 and CDR2 sequences are GTSNPN and SVGIG (reference sequence). This CDR3 region has 15 residues. The V end was cut by 7 bases, the J end by 0 bases, with 18 bases between. The CDR3 DNA reads as TGTGCCTTGACCTCTCGGGACACCCTGAACACTGAAGCTTTCTTT. Translated: CALTSRDTLNTEAFF.

This clone was recorded once. V is TRBV12-3 or TRBV12-4 and J is TRBJ1-1; TRBD1 might be the D (5 bases). The CDR3 totals 13 residues. Trimming left V 3 bases short and J 8 bases short, with 13 bases between. The CDR3 bases are TGTGCCAGCAGTTTGCACATGACAGCAGAAGCTTTCTTT. It specifies CASSLHMTAEAFF.

CDR3 nucleotides: TGTGCCAGCAGCCTACGGGACAGGGTACGGTATAACCCCTACGAGCAGTACTTC. This sequence encodes CASSLRDRVRYNPYEQYF. J is TRBJ2-7 and V is TRBV11-2, with TRBD1 matching over 9 bases. Germline V CDR1 and CDR2: SGHAT, FQNNGV. CDR3 length equals 18 residues. The J segment lost 2 bases and the V segment lost 5 bases, leaving 16 bases of the junction unmatched.

The chain is built from TRBV15 and TRBJ2-5; a possible D gene is TRBD1 (5 bases). From germline, CDR1 is LNHNV and CDR2 YYDKDF (reference sequence). CDR3 length: 13 amino acids. The ends were cut back, 4 bases at V and 1 base at J, with 7 bases in the middle. CDR3 protein: CATSTTVQETQYF. The CDR3 DNA is TGTGCCACCAGCACGACAGTCCAAGAGACCCAGTACTTC.

The rearrangement links TRBV2 to TRBJ1-6, with TRBD1 identical over 7 bases. The V gene end was trimmed by 4 bases and the J gene end by 4 bases; junction bases not matched to a gene: 4. The V gene's germline CDR1 is SNHLY and CDR2 FYNNEI. The CDR3 covers 15 residues. The CDR3 DNA sequence: TGTGCCAGCAGTGGACAGGGTGCGTATAATTCACCCCTCCACTTT. It codes for CASSGQGAYNSPLHF.